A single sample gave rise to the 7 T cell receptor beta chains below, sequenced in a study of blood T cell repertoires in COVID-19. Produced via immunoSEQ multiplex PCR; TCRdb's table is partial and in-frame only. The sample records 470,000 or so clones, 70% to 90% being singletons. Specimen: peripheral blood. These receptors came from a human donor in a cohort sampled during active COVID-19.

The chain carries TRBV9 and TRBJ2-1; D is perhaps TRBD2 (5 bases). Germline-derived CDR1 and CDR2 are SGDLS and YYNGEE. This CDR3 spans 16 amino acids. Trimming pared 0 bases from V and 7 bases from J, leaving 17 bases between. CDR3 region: CASSVVGLPVRNEQFF. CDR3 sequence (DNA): TGTGCCAGCAGCGTAGTCGGACTCCCCGTCCGTAATGAGCAGTTCTTC.

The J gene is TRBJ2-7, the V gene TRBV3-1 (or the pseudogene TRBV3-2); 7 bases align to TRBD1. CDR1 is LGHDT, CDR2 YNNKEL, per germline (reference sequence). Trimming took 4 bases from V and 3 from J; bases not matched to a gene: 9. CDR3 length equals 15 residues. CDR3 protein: CASSRRTGFFYEQYF. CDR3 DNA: TGTGCCAGCAGCCGAAGGACAGGCTTCTTCTACGAGCAGTACTTC.

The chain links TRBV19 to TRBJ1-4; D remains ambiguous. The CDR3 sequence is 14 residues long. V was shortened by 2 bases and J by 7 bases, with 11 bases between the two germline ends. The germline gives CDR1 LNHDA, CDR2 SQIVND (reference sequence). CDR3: CASSITRTGEKLFF. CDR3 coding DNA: TGTGCCAGTAGTATAACTCGCACGGGTGAAAAACTGTTTTTT.

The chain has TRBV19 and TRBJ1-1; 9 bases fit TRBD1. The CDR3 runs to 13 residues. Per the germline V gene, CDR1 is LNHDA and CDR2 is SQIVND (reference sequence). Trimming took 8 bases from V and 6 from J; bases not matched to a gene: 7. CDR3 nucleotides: TGTGCCAGTTCGGGACAGGGTTATCCTGAAGCTTTCTTT. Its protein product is CASSGQGYPEAFF. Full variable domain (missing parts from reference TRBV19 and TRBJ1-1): DGGITQSPKYLFRKEGQNVTLSCEQNLNHDAMYWYRQDPGQGLRLIYYSQIVNDFQKGDIAEGYSVSREKKESFPLTVTSAQKNPTAFYLCASSGQGYPEAFFGQGTRLTVV.

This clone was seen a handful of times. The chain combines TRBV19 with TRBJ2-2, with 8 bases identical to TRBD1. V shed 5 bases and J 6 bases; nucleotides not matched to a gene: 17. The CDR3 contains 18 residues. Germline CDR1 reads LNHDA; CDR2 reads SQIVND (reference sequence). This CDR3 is CASSPRIPQGEVAGELFF. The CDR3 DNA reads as TGTGCCAGTAGTCCCCGCATCCCACAGGGGGAAGTCGCCGGGGAGCTGTTTTTT. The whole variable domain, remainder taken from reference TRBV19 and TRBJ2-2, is DGGITQSPKYLFRKEGQNVTLSCEQNLNHDAMYWYRQDPGQGLRLIYYSQIVNDFQKGDIAEGYSVSREKKESFPLTVTSAQKNPTAFYLCASSPRIPQGEVAGELFFGEGSRLTVL.

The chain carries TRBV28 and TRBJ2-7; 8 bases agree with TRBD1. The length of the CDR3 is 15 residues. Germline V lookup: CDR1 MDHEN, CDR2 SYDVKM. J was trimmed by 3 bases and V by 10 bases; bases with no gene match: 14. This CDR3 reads CATQVPGQGSYEQYF. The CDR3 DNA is TGTGCCACCCAGGTACCCGGACAGGGAAGCTACGAGCAGTACTTC.

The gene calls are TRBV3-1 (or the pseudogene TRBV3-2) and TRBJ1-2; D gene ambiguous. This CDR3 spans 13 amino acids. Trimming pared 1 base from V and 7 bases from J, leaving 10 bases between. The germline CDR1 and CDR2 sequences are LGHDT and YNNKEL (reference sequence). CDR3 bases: TGTGCCAGCAGCCAAGGCTGGGAGGGTGGCTACACCTTC. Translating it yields CASSQGWEGGYTF.